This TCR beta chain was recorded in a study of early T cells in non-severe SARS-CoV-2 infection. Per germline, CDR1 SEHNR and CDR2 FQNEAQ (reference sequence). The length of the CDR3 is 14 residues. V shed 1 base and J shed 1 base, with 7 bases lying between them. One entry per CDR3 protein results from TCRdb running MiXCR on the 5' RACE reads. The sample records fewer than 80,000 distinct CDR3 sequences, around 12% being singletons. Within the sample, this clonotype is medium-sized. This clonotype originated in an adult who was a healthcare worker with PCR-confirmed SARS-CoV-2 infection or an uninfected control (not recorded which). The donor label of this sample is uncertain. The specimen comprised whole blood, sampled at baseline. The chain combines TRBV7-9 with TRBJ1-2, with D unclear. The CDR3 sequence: CASSLGSVNYGYTF. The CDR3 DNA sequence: TGTGCCAGCAGCTTAGGTTCTGTTAACTATGGCTACACCTTC.